This T cell receptor (beta chain) was documented in a study of control samples from healthy donors and cancer patients. This CDR3 contains 16 residues. J lost 2 bases, V lost 4 bases, and 6 bases had no gene match. Looked up from germline, CDR1 is MNHEY and CDR2 is SMNVEV (reference sequence). The data were produced by immunoSEQ multiplex PCR, yet TCRdb's version contains in-frame clones alone and is incomplete. The sample shows 9,500 to 15,000 clones, approximately 94% of them seen only once. The sequenced material came from PBMCs. The chain links TRBV27 to TRBJ1-5, with 9 bases that match TRBD1. The receptor comes from a man aged 70-80 years with head and neck cancer. This CDR3 reads CASSSTGGTGNQPQHF. The CDR3 coding sequence is TGTGCCAGCAGTTCCACAGGGGGCACGGGCAATCAGCCCCAGCATTTT.